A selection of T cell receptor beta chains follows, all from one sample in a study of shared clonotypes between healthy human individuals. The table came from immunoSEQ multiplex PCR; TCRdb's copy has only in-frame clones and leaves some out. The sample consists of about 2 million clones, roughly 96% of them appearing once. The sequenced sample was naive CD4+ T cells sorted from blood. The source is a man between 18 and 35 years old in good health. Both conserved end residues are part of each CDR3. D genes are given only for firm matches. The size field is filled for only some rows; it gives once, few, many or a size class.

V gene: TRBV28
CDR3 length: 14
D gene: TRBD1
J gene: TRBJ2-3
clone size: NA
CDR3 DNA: TGTGCCAGCAGGGGGACAGGGGAGACAGATACGCAGTATTTT
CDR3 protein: CASRGTGETDTQYF

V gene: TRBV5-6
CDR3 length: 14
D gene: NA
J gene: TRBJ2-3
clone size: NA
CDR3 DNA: TGTGCCAGCAGCCTCCGACGGACTTCCGATACGCAGTATTTT
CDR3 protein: CASSLRRTSDTQYF

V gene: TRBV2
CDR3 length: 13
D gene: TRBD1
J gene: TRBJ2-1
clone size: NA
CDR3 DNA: TGTGCCGGAGGACAGGGTCCCTACAATGAGCAGTTCTTC
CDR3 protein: CAGGQGPYNEQFF

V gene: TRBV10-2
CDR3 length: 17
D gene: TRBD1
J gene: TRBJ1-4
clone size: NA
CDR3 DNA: TGCGCCAGCAGTTCCGGGACAGTTTTGTCAACTAATGAAAAACTGTTTTTT
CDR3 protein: CASSSGTVLSTNEKLFF

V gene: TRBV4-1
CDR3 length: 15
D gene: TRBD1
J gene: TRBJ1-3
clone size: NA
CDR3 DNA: TGCGCCAGCAGCCAACCCGGACAGGGCCGGAACACCATATATTTT
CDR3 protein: CASSQPGQGRNTIYF

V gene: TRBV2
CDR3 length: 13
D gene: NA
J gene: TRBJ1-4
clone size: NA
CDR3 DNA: TGTGCCAGCACCCGACAGATTAATGAAAAACTGTTTTTT
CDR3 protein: CASTRQINEKLFF

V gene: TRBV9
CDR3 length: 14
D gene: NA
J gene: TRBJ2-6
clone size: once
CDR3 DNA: TGTGCCAGCAGTGATCACGGGGGGGCCAACGTCCTGACTTTC
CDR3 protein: CASSDHGGANVLTF

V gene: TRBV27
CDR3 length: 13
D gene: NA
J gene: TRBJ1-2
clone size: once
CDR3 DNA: TGTGCCAGCAGTTTGGCACAGGGAGGCGGCTACACCTTC
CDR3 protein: CASSLAQGGGYTF

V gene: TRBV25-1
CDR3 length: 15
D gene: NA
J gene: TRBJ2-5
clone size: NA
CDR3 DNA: TGTGCCAGCAGTGGAACTGGACTGGGCCAAGAGACCCAGTACTTC
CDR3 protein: CASSGTGLGQETQYF

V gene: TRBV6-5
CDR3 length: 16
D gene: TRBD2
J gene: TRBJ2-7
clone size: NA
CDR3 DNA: TGTGCCAGCAGTTACTCGACTAGCGGGGGCTCCTACGAGCAGTACTTC
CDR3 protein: CASSYSTSGGSYEQYF

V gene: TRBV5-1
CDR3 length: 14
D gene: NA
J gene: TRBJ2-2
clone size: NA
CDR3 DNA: TGCGCCAGCAGCTTGGAAGGGGCCACCGGGGAGCTGTTTTTT
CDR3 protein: CASSLEGATGELFF

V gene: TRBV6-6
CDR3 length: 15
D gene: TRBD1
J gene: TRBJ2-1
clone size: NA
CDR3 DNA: TGTGCCAGCAGTTTGGACAGGGATACCTACAATGAGCAGTTCTTC
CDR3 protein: CASSLDRDTYNEQFF

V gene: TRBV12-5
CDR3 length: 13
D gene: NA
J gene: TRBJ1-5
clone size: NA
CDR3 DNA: TGTGCTAGTGTTGGGGGCCTAGAGAAGCCCCAGCATTTT
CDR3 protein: CASVGGLEKPQHF

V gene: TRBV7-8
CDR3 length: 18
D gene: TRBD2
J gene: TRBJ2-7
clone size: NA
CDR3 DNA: TGTGCCAGCAGCTTAGCGCGGGGAAGCGGGGGGGTTTCCTACGAGCAGTACTTC
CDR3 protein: CASSLARGSGGVSYEQYF

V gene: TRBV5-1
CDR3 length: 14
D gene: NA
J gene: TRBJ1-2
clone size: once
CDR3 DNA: TGCGCCAGCAGTAGAGACGGTGAGAACTATGGCTACACCTTC
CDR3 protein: CASSRDGENYGYTF

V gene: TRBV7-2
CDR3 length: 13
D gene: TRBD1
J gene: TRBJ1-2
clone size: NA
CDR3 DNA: TGTGCCAGCAGCCGGGACAGGGTGTATGGCTACACCTTC
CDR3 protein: CASSRDRVYGYTF

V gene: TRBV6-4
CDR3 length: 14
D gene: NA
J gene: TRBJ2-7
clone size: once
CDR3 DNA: TGTGCCAGCCTCTCGAGGCGGGCGGTCTACGAGCAGTACTTC
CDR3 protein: CASLSRRAVYEQYF

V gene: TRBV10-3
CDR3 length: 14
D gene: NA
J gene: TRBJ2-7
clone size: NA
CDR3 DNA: TGTGCCATCAGTGGCGGGACAGCGAAATACGAGCAGTACTTC
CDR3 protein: CAISGGTAKYEQYF

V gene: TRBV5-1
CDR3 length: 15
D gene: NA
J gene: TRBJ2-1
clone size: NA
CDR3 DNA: TGCGCCAGCAGCTTGTCCGGTAGCTCCTACAATGAGCAGTTCTTC
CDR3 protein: CASSLSGSSYNEQFF

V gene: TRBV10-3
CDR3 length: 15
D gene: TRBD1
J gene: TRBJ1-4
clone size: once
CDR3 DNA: TGTGCCACCCGGGACAGGGAGTTGAAGAATGAAAAACTGTTTTTT
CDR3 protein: CATRDRELKNEKLFF

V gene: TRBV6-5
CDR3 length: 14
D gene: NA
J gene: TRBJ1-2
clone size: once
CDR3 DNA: TGTGCCAGCGCCCTCAACCCTACTTCGTCCGGCTACACCTTC
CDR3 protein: CASALNPTSSGYTF

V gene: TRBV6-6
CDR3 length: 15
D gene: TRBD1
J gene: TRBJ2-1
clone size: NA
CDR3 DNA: TGTGCCAGCAGTAAGGACAGGGTCAGCGACAATGAGCAGTTCTTC
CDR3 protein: CASSKDRVSDNEQFF

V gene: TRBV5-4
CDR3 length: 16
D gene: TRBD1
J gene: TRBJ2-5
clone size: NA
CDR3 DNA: TGTGCCAGCAGCTTTGCAGGGGGCCGGTTTCAAGAGACCCAGTACTTC
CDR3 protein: CASSFAGGRFQETQYF

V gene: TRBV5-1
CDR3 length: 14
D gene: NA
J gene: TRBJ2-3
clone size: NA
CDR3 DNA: TGCGCCAGCAGCTTGGTAGTGGGCACAGATACGCAGTATTTT
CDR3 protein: CASSLVVGTDTQYF

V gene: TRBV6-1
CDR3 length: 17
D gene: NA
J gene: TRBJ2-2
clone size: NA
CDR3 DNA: TGTGCCAGCAGTGAAGAGGACAGCGCCTACCTTGTAAGGGAGCTGTTTTTT
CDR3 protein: CASSEEDSAYLVRELFF

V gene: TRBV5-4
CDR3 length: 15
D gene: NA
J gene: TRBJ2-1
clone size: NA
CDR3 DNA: TGTGCCAGCAGCTTTACGGAGGGGGTCCACAATGAGCAGTTCTTC
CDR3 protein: CASSFTEGVHNEQFF

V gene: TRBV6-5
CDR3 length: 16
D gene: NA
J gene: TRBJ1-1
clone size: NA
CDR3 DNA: TGTGCCAGCAGTTATGGGCAGTTCCGCCTGAACACTGAAGCTTTCTTT
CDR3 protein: CASSYGQFRLNTEAFF

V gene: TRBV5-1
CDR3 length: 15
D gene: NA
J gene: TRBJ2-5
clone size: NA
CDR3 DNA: TGCGCCAGCAGCTCCTATGGGACGGACCAAGAGACCCAGTACTTC
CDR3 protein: CASSSYGTDQETQYF

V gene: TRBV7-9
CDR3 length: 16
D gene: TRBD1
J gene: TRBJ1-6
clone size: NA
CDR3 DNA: TGTGCCAGCAGCCAGCGCCCCGGGACAGGGGATTCACCCCTCCACTTT
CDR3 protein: CASSQRPGTGDSPLHF

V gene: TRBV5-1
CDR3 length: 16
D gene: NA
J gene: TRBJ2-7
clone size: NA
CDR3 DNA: TGCGCCAGCAGCTCGGGGCGGACGACGAGCTCCTACGAGCAGTACTTC
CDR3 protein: CASSSGRTTSSYEQYF

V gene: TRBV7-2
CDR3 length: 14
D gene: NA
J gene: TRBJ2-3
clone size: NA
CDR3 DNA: TGTGCCAGCAGAGCCCCCCTCAGCACAGATACGCAGTATTTT
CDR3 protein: CASRAPLSTDTQYF

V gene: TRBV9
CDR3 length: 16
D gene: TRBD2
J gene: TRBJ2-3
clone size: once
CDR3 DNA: TGTGCCAGCAGCGTAGTAGGTAGCGGGAGTTACGATACGCAGTATTTT
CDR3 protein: CASSVVGSGSYDTQYF

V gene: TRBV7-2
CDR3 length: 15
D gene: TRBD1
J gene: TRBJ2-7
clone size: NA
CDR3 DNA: TGTGCCAGCAGCTTTGATCTGACAGGGATCTACGAGCAGTACTTC
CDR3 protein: CASSFDLTGIYEQYF

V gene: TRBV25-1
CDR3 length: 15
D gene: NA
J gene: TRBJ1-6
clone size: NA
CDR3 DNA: TGTGCCAGCCTACCCACCGGGACATTTAATTCACCCCTCCACTTT
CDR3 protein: CASLPTGTFNSPLHF

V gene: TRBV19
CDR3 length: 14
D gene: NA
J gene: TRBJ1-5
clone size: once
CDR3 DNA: TGTGCCAGTAGTATGCTGGACAGCTATCAGCCCCAGCATTTT
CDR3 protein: CASSMLDSYQPQHF

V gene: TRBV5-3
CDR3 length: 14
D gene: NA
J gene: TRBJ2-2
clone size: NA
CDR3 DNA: TGTGCCAGAAGCTTCTCTGGGTTCACCGGGGAGCTGTTTTTT
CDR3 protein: CARSFSGFTGELFF

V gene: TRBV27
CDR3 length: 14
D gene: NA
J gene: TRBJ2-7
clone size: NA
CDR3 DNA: TGTGCCAGCAGTTACTCAAGAATCGCCTACGAGCAGTACTTC
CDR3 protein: CASSYSRIAYEQYF

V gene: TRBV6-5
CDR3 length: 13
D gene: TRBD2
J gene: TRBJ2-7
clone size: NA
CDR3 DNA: TGTGCCAGCAGAAGTGGACTAGCGGACGAGCAGTACTTC
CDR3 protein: CASRSGLADEQYF

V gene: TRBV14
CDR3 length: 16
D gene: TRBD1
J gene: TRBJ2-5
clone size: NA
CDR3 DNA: TGTGCCAGCAGCCCCGGGACAGGGAGAGCGAAAGAGACCCAGTACTTC
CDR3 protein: CASSPGTGRAKETQYF

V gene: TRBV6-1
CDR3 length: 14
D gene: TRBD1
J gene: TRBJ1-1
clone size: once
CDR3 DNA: TGTGCCAGCAGCCGGAGAGGGGGCGAATCTGAAGCTTTCTTT
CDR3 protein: CASSRRGGESEAFF

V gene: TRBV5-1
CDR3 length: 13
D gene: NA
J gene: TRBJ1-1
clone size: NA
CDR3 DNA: TGCGCCAGCAGCATAACAGGGAACACTGAAGCTTTCTTT
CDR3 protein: CASSITGNTEAFF

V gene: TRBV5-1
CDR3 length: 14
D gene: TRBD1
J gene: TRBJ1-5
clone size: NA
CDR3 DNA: TGCGCCAGCAGCCCCGGACAGGAGAATCAGCCCCAGCATTTT
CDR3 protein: CASSPGQENQPQHF

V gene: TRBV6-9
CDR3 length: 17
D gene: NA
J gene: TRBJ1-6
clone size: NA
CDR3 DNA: TGTGCCAGCAGCATGTATCGGACGGAGAGTTTTAATTCACCCCTCCACTTT
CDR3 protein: CASSMYRTESFNSPLHF

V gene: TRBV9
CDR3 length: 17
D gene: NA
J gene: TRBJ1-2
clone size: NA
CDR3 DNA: TGTGCCAGCAGCGGGGGAGGACAGCCACAATCTAACTATGGCTACACCTTC
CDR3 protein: CASSGGGQPQSNYGYTF

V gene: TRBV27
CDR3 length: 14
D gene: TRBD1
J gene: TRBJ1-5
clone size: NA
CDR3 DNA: TGTGCCAGCAGTGCGGACAGGGAAGGACAGCCCCAGCATTTT
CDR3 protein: CASSADREGQPQHF

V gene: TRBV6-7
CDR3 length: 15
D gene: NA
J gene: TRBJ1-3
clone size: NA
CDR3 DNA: TGTGCCAGCAGTTACCTCAGGGGCCCCGGAAACACCATATATTTT
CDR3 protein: CASSYLRGPGNTIYF

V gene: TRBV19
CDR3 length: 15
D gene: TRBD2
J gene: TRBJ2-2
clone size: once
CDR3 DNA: TGTGCCAGTAGCCTACTAGCGGGATTGACCGGGGAGCTGTTTTTT
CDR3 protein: CASSLLAGLTGELFF

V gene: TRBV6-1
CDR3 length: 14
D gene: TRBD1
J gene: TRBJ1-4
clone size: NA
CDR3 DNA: TGTGCCAGCGGGAGACAGGGAACTTCTGAAAAACTGTTTTTT
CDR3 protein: CASGRQGTSEKLFF